These 11 T cell receptor beta chains were sequenced from one sample in a study of blood T cell repertoires in COVID-19. The data were produced by immunoSEQ multiplex PCR, yet TCRdb's version contains in-frame clones alone and is incomplete. Here the sample spans fewer than 450,000 clones, roughly 87% being singletons. Sample: PBMCs or T cells enriched from blood (not recorded which). Receptor source: a woman aged 25-40 years who had recovered from COVID-19.

This clone was counted only a few times. The chain employs TRBV9 and TRBJ1-1, with D perhaps matching TRBD1 (5 bases). The CDR3 runs to 14 residues. V gave up 0 bases and J gave up 4 bases, with 10 bases separating them. Germline V gene lookup returns CDR1 SGDLS and CDR2 YYNGEE. The CDR3, as DNA: TGTGCCAGCAGCGTAGAACAGGTGATCACTGAAGCTTTCTTT. Its protein is CASSVEQVITEAFF.

This clone was seen once. The chain carries TRBV5-1 and TRBJ2-7; a possible D gene is TRBD1 (7 bases). CDR1 and CDR2 (germline): SGHRS, YFSETQ. CDR3 size: 14 residues. The ends were cut back, 4 bases at V and 4 bases at J, with 15 bases in the middle. The CDR3 protein is CASSRQGGGYEQYF. Here the CDR3 DNA reads TGCGCCAGCAGCAGACAGGGTGGAGGGTACGAGCAGTACTTC.

The rearrangement uses TRBV19 and TRBJ2-7, with D perhaps matching TRBD1 (6 bases). The CDR3 loop spans 13 amino acids. The germline V and J ends were trimmed by 5 bases and 5 bases, with 13 bases remaining between them. Germline loops: CDR1 LNHDA, CDR2 SQIVND (reference sequence). DNA for the CDR3: TGTGCCAGTAGTTCCCACTGGGACAACGAGCAGTACTTC. Translated: CASSSHWDNEQYF.

The chain is built from TRBV10-3 and TRBJ1-5, with TRBD1 as a possible D gene (5 bases). Trimming removed 0 bases from V and 7 bases from J, with 10 bases in between. The CDR3 has 14 residues. Germline-derived CDR1 and CDR2 are ENHRY and SYGVKD. CDR3 sequence: CAISESVGVQPQHF. Here the CDR3 DNA reads TGTGCCATCAGTGAGTCAGTAGGGGTGCAGCCCCAGCATTTT.

The chain recombines TRBV7-2 with TRBJ1-6; 7 positions match TRBD1. Germline-derived CDR1 and CDR2 are SGHTA and FQGNSA. J gave up 6 bases and V 3 bases, and 5 bases lay outside the gene matches. CDR3 length equals 15 residues. The CDR3 region is CASSFAGQSNSPLHF. The CDR3 region has the DNA TGTGCCAGCAGCTTTGCGGGACAGAGTAATTCACCCCTCCACTTT.

The chain carries TRBV18 and TRBJ1-2, with D perhaps matching TRBD1 (5 bases). The CDR3 loop spans 16 amino acids. Germline V lookup: CDR1 KGHSH, CDR2 LQKENI. Trimming shortened V by 3 bases and J by 0 bases, and 14 bases separated the two germline ends. The DNA for the CDR3 is TGTGCCAGCTCACCCCTCGACAGACCTTCTAACTATGGCTACACCTTC. Translation gives CASSPLDRPSNYGYTF.

The V gene is TRBV19, the J gene TRBJ1-2; 11 nucleotides align to TRBD1. Germline V lookup: CDR1 LNHDA, CDR2 SQIVND (reference sequence). The V segment lost 6 bases and the J segment 3 bases; nucleotides outside the gene matches: 6. The CDR3 totals 15 residues. The CDR3 loop is CASRDRGRGDYGYTF. CDR3 nucleotides: TGTGCCAGTAGGGACAGGGGGCGCGGCGACTATGGCTACACCTTC.

V is TRBV2 and J is TRBJ2-1, with a possible D match to TRBD2 (7 bases). Germline assignment: CDR1 SNHLY and CDR2 FYNNEI. Trimming stripped 6 bases from V and 7 bases from J, with 19 bases between. The CDR3 spans 15 residues. The CDR3 region has the DNA TGTGCCAGCAGCATACCCGGGGGGCGGAGGAATGAGCAGTTCTTC. Encoded protein: CASSIPGGRRNEQFF.

The J gene is TRBJ2-7, the V gene TRBV5-4; TRBD1 matches at 9 bases. J was trimmed by 6 bases and V by 5 bases; bases with no gene match: 9. The length of the CDR3 is 14 residues. CDR1 SGHNT and CDR2 YYREEE come from the germline V gene (reference sequence). CDR3 loop: CASRTGTGSSEQYF. In nucleotides, the CDR3 is TGTGCCAGCAGGACCGGGACAGGGTCCAGCGAGCAGTACTTC.

The chain recombines TRBV11-3 with TRBJ2-2, with TRBD2 matching 7 bases. Per germline, CDR1 SGHNT and CDR2 YENEEA. Losses at the gene ends were 3 bases for V and 0 bases for J; bases not matched to a gene: 1. The CDR3 length is 15 residues. CDR3 bases: TGTGCCAGCAGCTTGACTAGCTCGAACACCGGGGAGCTGTTTTTT. It codes for CASSLTSSNTGELFF. The full variable domain, with the rest looked up from reference TRBV11-3 and TRBJ2-2, is EAGVVQSPRYKIIEKKQPVAFWCNPISGHNTLYWYLQNLGQGPELLIRYENEEAVDDSQLPKDRFSAERLKGVDSTLKIQPAELGDSAVYLCASSLTSSNTGELFFGEGSRLTVL.

The gene calls are TRBV6-5 and TRBJ1-2, with 11 bases matching TRBD1. CDR1 and CDR2 from the germline V gene are MNHEY and SVGAGI. This CDR3 has 15 residues. V dropped 6 bases and J dropped 4; count of bases not matched to a gene: 7. The CDR3 sequence is CASSRGQGAVYGYTF. CDR3 nucleotides: TGTGCCAGCAGCAGAGGACAGGGGGCGGTCTATGGCTACACCTTC.